Presented here are 8 T cell receptor beta chains from one specimen sequenced in a study of T cells in localized non-small cell lung cancer. The protocol was immunoSEQ multiplex PCR, while the TCRdb copy is restricted to in-frame clones and leaves out a portion. The table lists around 100,000 clones, 87% of them singletons, with over 12% in the top ten. Sequencing was performed on peripheral blood, taken before any cancer treatment. All receptors come from a man aged 40 to 75 with stage I squamous cell lung carcinoma.

The chain is built from TRBV7-3 and TRBJ2-1, with unresolved D. Per the germline V gene, CDR1 is SGHTA and CDR2 is FQGTGA. The CDR3 spans 17 residues. The V gene lost 1 base and the J gene lost 6 bases, with 19 bases spanning the gap. The CDR3 sequence: CASSLRASTPLGNEQFF. As DNA, the CDR3 is TGTGCCAGCAGCTTAAGGGCATCCACCCCCTTGGGCAATGAGCAGTTCTTC.

DNA for the CDR3: TGTGCCAGCAGGGACAGGTTCTCCTACGAGCAGTACTTC. It translates to CASRDRFSYEQYF. The V gene is TRBV28, the J gene TRBJ2-7; TRBD1 matches 7 bases. Trimming took 6 bases from V and 0 from J; bases not matched to a gene: 2. Germline V CDR1 and CDR2: MDHEN, SYDVKM. The CDR3 contains 13 residues.

The chain recombines TRBV18 with TRBJ1-5; maybe TRBD1 (5 bases). The V end was cut by 2 bases, the J end by 5 bases, with 7 bases between. The CDR3 contains 13 residues. CDR1 is KGHSH and CDR2 is LQKENI in the germline V gene. CDR3: CASSPGTDQPQHF. DNA of the CDR3: TGTGCCAGCTCACCAGGGACCGATCAGCCCCAGCATTTT.

The genes are TRBV9 and TRBJ2-1, with D possibly called TRBD1 or TRBD2 (5 bases each). Germline lookup yields CDR1 SGDLS and CDR2 YYNGEE. This CDR3 spans 14 amino acids. The V and J ends lost 0 bases and 9 bases respectively, with 13 bases between them. CDR3 in amino acids: CASSVDGTLTEQFF. DNA for the CDR3: TGTGCCAGCAGCGTAGACGGGACCCTGACTGAGCAGTTCTTC.

This rearrangement joins TRBV5-4 to TRBJ2-1; TRBD1 agrees at 7 bases. V shed 0 bases, J shed 6 bases, and the junction held 6 bases outside the gene matches. The CDR3 totals 15 residues. The germline V gene encodes CDR1 SGHNT and CDR2 YYREEE (reference sequence). The CDR3 DNA sequence: TGTGCCAGCAGCTTGGAGCTGACAGGGTTCAATGAGCAGTTCTTC. Protein product: CASSLELTGFNEQFF. The full variable domain, with the rest looked up from reference TRBV5-4 and TRBJ2-1, is ETGVTQSPTHLIKTRGQQVTLRCSSQSGHNTVSWYQQALGQGPQFIFQYYREEENGRGNFPPRFSGLQFPNYSSELNVNALELDDSALYLCASSLELTGFNEQFFGPGTRLTVL.

The chain is built from TRBV30 and TRBJ2-2, with 7 bases lining up with TRBD1. Germline values: CDR1 GTSNPN, CDR2 SVGIG (reference sequence). V trimming: 3 bases; J trimming: 4 bases; junction bases outside the gene matches: 8. The CDR3 runs 15 residues. The CDR3 DNA sequence: TGTGCCTGGAGGCGCCGAGGGGGCCTCACCGGGGAGCTGTTTTTT. Translated: CAWRRRGGLTGELFF.

CDR3 coding DNA: TGCGCCAGCAGCCAAGATTGGGGTAGCTCCTACAATGAGCAGTTCTTC. This sequence encodes CASSQDWGSSYNEQFF. The rearrangement uses TRBV4-3 and TRBJ2-1; D gene uncertain. The CDR3 length is 16 residues. The V end lost 0 bases, the J end lost 0 bases, and 9 bases lay between the germline ends. From germline, CDR1 is LGHNA and CDR2 YSLEER.

The chain joins TRBV6-1 to TRBJ1-1; D call uncertain. The germline V gene encodes CDR1 MNHNS and CDR2 SASEGT. This CDR3 is 13 amino acids long. The V and J ends lost 8 bases and 1 base respectively, with 11 bases between them. The CDR3 protein is CASLGDTNTEAFF. CDR3 bases: TGTGCCAGCCTCGGTGATACGAACACTGAAGCTTTCTTT.